This T cell receptor beta chain emerged from a study of cytomegalovirus exposure and HLA in healthy donors. Notes on the study in general: In vitro confirmation showed three CMV-associated chains to be CMV antigen specific. In an earlier analysis, productive rearrangement rates for most beta V segments clustered near 87% or 30%.

It was with 60 Vbeta and 13 Jbeta primers that the PCR ran. Clones were sequenced by immunoSEQ multiplex PCR, and TCRdb holds only the in-frame ones, with some missing. Counted here are 160,000 or so clones, around 77% occurring once; the ten biggest clones make up around 2.2%. Worth noting for this clone: Its antigen is undetermined.

The V and J ends lost 1 base and 1 base respectively, with 7 bases between them. The V gene's germline CDR1 is LNHNV and CDR2 YYDKDF (reference sequence). CDR3 size: 14 residues. The clonotype originates from a man between 60 and 70 years old in good health and CMV-seronegative. V gene TRBV15 combines with J gene TRBJ1-1; D remains ambiguous. Sequencing input: PBMCs. CDR3 sequence: CATSRGRRNTEAFF. CDR3 nucleotides: TGTGCCACCAGCAGAGGTCGGAGGAACACTGAAGCTTTCTTT.